Listed below are T cell receptor beta chains from one sample, sequenced in a study of spatial heterogeneity in lung cancer. MiXCR was run by TCRdb on the 5' RACE reads, yielding one entry per CDR3 protein. The table includes about 27,000 distinct CDR3 sequences, roughly 7.2% detected once. This material consisted of lung tumor tissue, taken at surgery. These receptor sequences come from a male donor with early-stage non-small cell lung cancer. Each CDR3 is given with its conserved first and last residue. The D gene is left open where the match is weak. Not every row has a clone size; where given, it reads once, few, many or a size class.

v_call	j_call	d_call	clone_size	cdr3_aa	cdr3_nt
TRBV7-6	TRBJ1-1	-	many	CASSSGTLNTEAFF	TGTGCCAGCAGCTCCGGGACATTGAACACTGAAGCTTTCTTT
TRBV7-2	TRBJ1-5	TRBD1	many	CASSLPGQGGPQHF	TGTGCCAGCAGCTTACCGGGACAGGGAGGCCCCCAGCATTTT
TRBV30	TRBJ1-4	-	few	CAASGVLNEKLFF	TGTGCCGCGTCAGGGGTTTTGAATGAAAAACTGTTTTTT
TRBV24-1	TRBJ1-1	-	-	CATSDLAGTEAFF	TGTGCCACCAGTGATTTGGCCGGGACTGAAGCTTTCTTT
TRBV3-1	TRBJ1-5	-	many	CASSQGLFQPQHF	TGTGCCAGCAGCCAAGGTTTATTCCAGCCCCAGCATTTT
TRBV20-1	TRBJ2-2	-	-	CSAREQTTGELFF	TGCAGTGCCAGGGAACAGACCACCGGGGAGCTGTTTTTT
TRBV20-1	TRBJ2-7	TRBD1	few	CSARDSDRGHHEQYF	TGCAGTGCTAGAGATTCTGACAGGGGGCACCACGAGCAGTACTTC
TRBV30	TRBJ1-6	TRBD1	-	CAWSLWGQGLHF	TGTGCCTGGAGTCTATGGGGACAGGGCCTCCACTTT
TRBV28	TRBJ1-2	TRBD1	-	CASSFGTGGDGYTF	TGTGCCAGCAGTTTTGGGACAGGGGGCGATGGCTACACCTTC
TRBV28	TRBJ2-7	-	many	CASSKIFEQYF	TGTGCCAGCAGCAAAATCTTCGAGCAGTACTTC
TRBV4-1	TRBJ2-5	-	-	CASSHIDREETQYF	TGCGCCAGCAGCCATATAGACAGAGAAGAGACCCAGTACTTC
TRBV27	TRBJ2-1	TRBD1	many	CASRKDRVYNEQFF	TGTGCCAGCAGAAAAGACAGGGTCTACAATGAGCAGTTCTTC
TRBV5-5	TRBJ2-5	-	-	CASSLVKETQYF	TGTGCCAGCAGCTTGGTCAAGGAGACCCAGTACTTC
TRBV12-3/TRBV12-4	TRBJ1-2	-	-	CASSFGPGAFYGYTF	TGTGCCAGCAGTTTTGGGCCGGGGGCTTTCTATGGCTACACCTTC
TRBV7-2	TRBJ2-5	TRBD2	many	CASSLAASGEQETQYF	TGTGCCAGCAGCTTAGCGGCCAGCGGGGAACAAGAGACCCAGTACTTC
TRBV4-1	TRBJ2-7	-	many	CASSQDIDDEQYF	TGCGCCAGCAGCCAAGATATAGATGACGAGCAGTACTTC
TRBV19	TRBJ1-2	-	few	CASSPGTGPNYGYTF	TGTGCCAGTAGTCCCGGGACCGGCCCTAACTATGGCTACACCTTC
TRBV5-1	TRBJ1-1	-	many	CASSLEGPADTEAFF	TGCGCCAGCAGCTTGGAAGGTCCCGCCGACACTGAAGCTTTCTTT
TRBV11-3	TRBJ2-5	-	-	CASSRDSQETQYF	TGTGCCAGCAGCCGAGACAGCCAAGAGACCCAGTACTTC
TRBV6-1	TRBJ1-2	TRBD1	-	CASSSTRGQGGGYTF	TGTGCCAGCAGTTCTACGCGGGGACAGGGCGGAGGCTACACCTTC
TRBV18	TRBJ1-2	TRBD1	many	CASSPIASGGDNYGYTF	TGTGCCAGCTCCCCGATAGCCTCAGGGGGAGACAACTATGGCTACACCTTC
TRBV29-1	TRBJ2-4	-	many	CSVVRAPTNIQYF	TGCAGCGTTGTGAGGGCGCCGACCAACATTCAGTACTTC
TRBV6-6	TRBJ1-6	TRBD1	-	CASSYSTGQESSYNSPLHF	TGTGCCAGCAGTTACTCGACGGGACAGGAGAGCTCCTATAATTCACCCCTCCACTTT
TRBV12-3/TRBV12-4	TRBJ2-2	-	few	CASSPPGRQANTGELFF	TGTGCCAGCAGCCCCCCCGGACGCCAGGCGAACACCGGGGAGCTGTTTTTT
TRBV4-3	TRBJ1-4	TRBD1	few	CASSLRDRGDEKLFF	TGCGCCAGCAGCCTAAGAGACAGGGGGGATGAAAAACTGTTTTTT
TRBV19	TRBJ2-1	TRBD2	few	CATQPTSGVYNEQFF	TGTGCCACCCAACCTACTAGCGGGGTTTACAATGAGCAGTTCTTC
TRBV5-1	TRBJ2-5	TRBD1	many	CASFTPGGQETQYF	TGCGCCAGCTTCACCCCAGGGGGCCAAGAGACCCAGTACTTC
TRBV5-1	TRBJ2-3	-	-	CASSLGVQSDTDTQYF	TGCGCCAGCAGCTTGGGCGTTCAAAGCGACACAGATACGCAGTATTTT
TRBV6-2/TRBV6-3	TRBJ1-4	-	many	CASSYFRLNEKLFF	TGTGCCAGCAGTTACTTCAGGCTTAATGAAAAACTGTTTTTT
TRBV20-1	TRBJ2-5	TRBD2	many	CSAFGTSGGGSETQYF	TGCAGTGCTTTTGGGACTAGCGGGGGAGGTTCGGAGACCCAGTACTTC
TRBV7-2	TRBJ1-5	-	many	CASSRGLSQPQHF	TGTGCCAGCAGTCGAGGTCTGAGTCAGCCCCAGCATTTT
TRBV4-1	TRBJ2-7	-	-	CASSQDRAPYEQYF	TGCGCCAGCAGCCAAGATAGGGCCCCATACGAGCAGTACTTC
TRBV4-3	TRBJ2-3	-	many	CASSQVGASPQYF	TGCGCCAGCAGCCAAGTTGGGGCTAGCCCGCAGTATTTT
TRBV4-1	TRBJ2-5	-	many	CASSRHTNQETQYF	TGCGCCAGCAGCCGTCACACTAACCAAGAGACCCAGTACTTC
TRBV28	TRBJ1-2	-	many	CASSLSGLDYGYTF	TGTGCCAGCAGTTTATCCGGGCTTGACTATGGCTACACCTTC
TRBV12-3/TRBV12-4	TRBJ2-5	-	many	CASSPRGTNLEETQYF	TGTGCCAGCAGTCCAAGAGGGACCAACCTCGAAGAGACCCAGTACTTC
TRBV3-1	TRBJ1-5	-	-	CASSQVQTHQPQHF	TGTGCCAGCAGCCAAGTTCAGACACATCAGCCCCAGCATTTT
TRBV28	TRBJ2-1	TRBD1	many	CASVNRGPERYNEQFF	TGTGCCAGCGTGAACAGGGGACCCGAGAGATACAATGAGCAGTTCTTC
TRBV20-1	TRBJ1-1	-	-	CSARGDSNTEAFF	TGCAGTGCAAGAGGGGATTCGAACACTGAAGCTTTCTTT
TRBV7-2	TRBJ2-3	TRBD2	many	CASSKRASSGGTDTQYF	TGTGCCAGCAGCAAAAGGGCCTCTAGCGGGGGCACAGATACGCAGTATTTT